A single sample is the source of the 27 T cell receptor beta chains below, sequenced in a study of blood T cell repertoires in COVID-19. Measured with immunoSEQ multiplex PCR; TCRdb has only the in-frame clones, and not every one. The sample has around 130,000 clones, about 81% seen once; the top ten hold 2.4%. The sequenced material came from PBMCs or T cells enriched from blood (not recorded which). The receptor source for this set is a man between 40 and 49 years old with acute COVID-19.

J is TRBJ2-3 and V is TRBV27, with TRBD1 matching 9 bases. This CDR3 is built from 16 residues. The J segment lost 2 bases and the V segment lost 3 bases, leaving 6 bases of the junction unmatched. Germline V gene sequence: CDR1 MNHEY, CDR2 SMNVEV (reference sequence). CDR3: CASSFRTGVVTDTQYF. DNA for the CDR3: TGTGCCAGCAGTTTCCGGACAGGGGTCGTCACAGATACGCAGTATTTT.

This clone was seen more than once but under ten times. The chain employs TRBV18 and TRBJ2-7; 7 bases agree with TRBD2. Germline-derived CDR1 and CDR2 are KGHSH and LQKENI. The CDR3 sequence is 15 residues long. V gave up 4 bases and J gave up 3 bases; unmatched junction bases: 9. CDR3 region: CASSLGTGGLYEQYF. CDR3 nucleotides: TGTGCCAGCTCACTAGGGACGGGGGGACTCTACGAGCAGTACTTC.

The chain links TRBV25-1 to TRBJ1-1; 8 positions match TRBD1. CDR3 size: 18 residues. Germline CDR1 MGHDK, CDR2 SYGVNS. Unmatched junction bases numbered 12, after V lost 2 bases and J lost 1 base. CDR3 in DNA: TGTGCCAGCAGTGAACCCCCCCAGGGGGCGGTGGGGAACACTGAAGCTTTCTTT. It encodes CASSEPPQGAVGNTEAFF.

Here the CDR3 DNA reads TGTGCCAGCAGCTGGACAGTAAGCGGGGAGCTGTTTTTT. This sequence encodes CASSWTVSGELFF. This chain uses TRBV12-3 or TRBV12-4 with TRBJ2-2, with D perhaps TRBD1 (6 bases). V lost 6 bases, J lost 7 bases, and 12 bases lay in between. This CDR3 has 13 amino acids.

The J gene is TRBJ1-4, the V gene TRBV7-9; 7 bases align to TRBD1. The CDR3 is 14 residues long. Germline values: CDR1 SEHNR, CDR2 FQNEAQ (reference sequence). V lost 5 bases and J lost 2; bases outside the gene matches: 2. As DNA, the CDR3 is TGTGCCAGCAGCATACAGGGGACTAATGAAAAACTGTTTTTT. It yields the protein CASSIQGTNEKLFF.

This chain links TRBV3-1 (or the pseudogene TRBV3-2) with TRBJ1-2; TRBD1 agrees at 10 bases. The germline CDR1 and CDR2 sequences are LGHDT and YNNKEL (reference sequence). The V segment lost 6 bases and the J segment 6 bases; nucleotides outside the gene matches: 7. The CDR3 extends over 14 amino acids. The CDR3 loop reads CASRLTGGVNGYTF. The CDR3, as DNA: TGTGCCAGCAGATTGACAGGGGGCGTGAATGGCTACACCTTC.

The V gene is TRBV3-1 (or the pseudogene TRBV3-2), the J gene TRBJ1-4; a possible D gene is TRBD1 (5 bases). The length of the CDR3 is 16 residues. The ends were cut back, 0 bases at V and 6 bases at J, with 14 bases in the middle. Germline V CDR1 and CDR2: LGHDT, YNNKEL (reference sequence). The CDR3 loop reads CASSQDRRGIYEKLFF. The CDR3, as DNA: TGTGCCAGCAGCCAAGATAGAAGGGGTATCTATGAAAAACTGTTTTTT.

The gene calls are TRBV14 and TRBJ1-4; D is perhaps TRBD1 (5 bases). The germline V and J ends were trimmed by 5 bases and 8 bases, with 15 bases remaining between them. The germline CDR1 and CDR2 sequences are SGHDN and FVKESK. There are 14 residues in the CDR3. CDR3 sequence reads: CASSGPGVGEKLFF. CDR3 bases: TGTGCCAGCAGCGGTCCGGGGGTAGGGGAAAAACTGTTTTTT.

V gene TRBV2 combines with J gene TRBJ2-7; possible D gene TRBD1, 5 bases. Germline-derived CDR1 and CDR2 are SNHLY and FYNNEI. This CDR3 has 12 residues. Trimming stripped 11 bases from V and 2 bases from J, with 13 bases between. CDR3 residues: CAGARAPYEQYF. The CDR3 DNA is TGTGCCGGGGCTAGGGCCCCCTACGAGCAGTACTTC.

This clone was seen only a few times. The chain links TRBV6-5 to TRBJ1-2; TRBD1 agrees at 9 bases. Unmatched junction bases numbered 7, after V lost 9 bases and J lost 2 bases. Per germline, CDR1 MNHEY and CDR2 SVGAGI. The CDR3 covers 14 residues. CDR3 protein: CARHRDRVNYGYTF. CDR3 nucleotide sequence: TGTGCCAGACACCGGGACAGGGTCAACTATGGCTACACCTTC.

The chain uses TRBV18 and TRBJ2-7, with 9 bases lining up with TRBD1. Germline values: CDR1 KGHSH, CDR2 LQKENI. There are 16 residues in the CDR3. Trimming cost V 2 bases and J 4 bases; bases outside gene matches: 9. This CDR3 reads CASSPGGGTGTYEQYF. The CDR3 DNA sequence: TGTGCCAGCTCACCAGGGGGCGGGACAGGGACGTACGAGCAGTACTTC.

This clone was found a few times. V is TRBV14 and J is TRBJ2-7; D gene ambiguous. From germline, CDR1 is SGHDN and CDR2 FVKESK. The CDR3 spans 17 residues. Trimming shortened V by 4 bases and J by 4 bases, and 23 bases separated the two germline ends. This CDR3 is CASSPGSPQLISYEQYF. The CDR3 DNA follows: TGTGCCAGCAGCCCCGGGTCGCCCCAGCTAATTTCTTACGAGCAGTACTTC.

The chain recombines TRBV12-3 or TRBV12-4 with TRBJ2-3, with TRBD1 as a possible D gene (6 bases). V shed 5 bases and J shed 5 bases, with 8 bases lying between them. The CDR3 sequence is 12 residues long. This CDR3 reads CASSNRVDTQYF. CDR3 coding DNA: TGTGCCAGCAGTAACAGGGTAGATACGCAGTATTTT.

The genes are TRBV5-1 and TRBJ1-3; D is perhaps TRBD1 (5 bases). Germline CDR1 SGHRS, CDR2 YFSETQ. V lost 4 bases, J lost 0 bases, and 11 bases lay in between. The CDR3 is 15 residues long. The CDR3 DNA reads as TGCGCCAGCAGCCGGGACTCCGACTCTGGAAACACCATATATTTT. This encodes CASSRDSDSGNTIYF.

This clone was detected once. The chain recombines TRBV6-5 with TRBJ1-4; D is unresolved. Between the trimmed V and J ends, which lost 8 bases and 2 bases, there was a span of 15 bases. Per germline, CDR1 MNHEY and CDR2 SVGAGI. The CDR3 consists of 15 residues. CDR3 sequence: CASSTEGSTNEKLFF. In DNA form, the CDR3 reads TGTGCCAGCTCCACGGAGGGATCGACTAATGAAAAACTGTTTTTT.

V gene TRBV5-1 combines with J gene TRBJ2-5, with 7 nucleotides matching TRBD1. The CDR3 contains 14 residues. V shed 4 bases and J 5 bases; nucleotides not matched to a gene: 8. CDR1 is SGHRS and CDR2 is YFSETQ in the germline V gene. CDR3 amino acids: CASSKQGGRETQYF. The CDR3 DNA reads TGCGCCAGCAGCAAGCAAGGGGGCAGGGAGACCCAGTACTTC.

The rearrangement joins TRBV19 to TRBJ2-2; D not resolved. V gave up 5 bases and J gave up 0 bases, with 7 bases separating them. Germline CDR1 reads LNHDA; CDR2 reads SQIVND (reference sequence). This CDR3 comprises 14 residues. The CDR3 nucleotides read TGTGCCAGTAGTCTCCAGGCGAACACCGGGGAGCTGTTTTTT. Its protein is CASSLQANTGELFF.

The J gene is TRBJ1-2, the V gene TRBV3-1 (or the pseudogene TRBV3-2); 7 bases fit TRBD1. V lost 1 base and J lost 5; bases outside the gene matches: 16. CDR1 is LGHDT, CDR2 YNNKEL, per germline (reference sequence). The CDR3 is 18 residues long. The chain's CDR3 is CASSQGSAGGPDLYGYTF. CDR3 bases: TGTGCCAGCAGCCAAGGATCGGCAGGGGGGCCCGACTTGTATGGCTACACCTTC.

The chain carries TRBV28 and TRBJ2-2, with D possibly being TRBD1 (6 bases). The CDR3 totals 14 residues. From germline, CDR1 is MDHEN and CDR2 SYDVKM. Trimming removed 5 bases at V and 7 bases at J, with 14 bases between. The CDR3 reads CASSVTGMSGELFF. In DNA, the CDR3 is TGTGCCAGCAGTGTCACAGGGATGAGCGGGGAGCTGTTTTTT.

This chain links TRBV5-1 with TRBJ2-7, with 11 positions matching TRBD2. From germline, CDR1 is SGHRS and CDR2 YFSETQ. This CDR3 is 17 amino acids long. With 0 bases clipped from V and 4 bases from J, the junction kept 9 bases outside the gene matches. The CDR3 spells CASSLAGGTSGGYEQYF. As DNA, the CDR3 is TGCGCCAGCAGCTTGGCCGGGGGGACTAGCGGCGGGTACGAGCAGTACTTC.

The chain couples TRBV7-9 to TRBJ1-2; D gene ambiguous. This CDR3 region has 14 residues. Germline assignment: CDR1 SEHNR and CDR2 FQNEAQ (reference sequence). The ends were cut back, 3 bases at V and 8 bases at J, with 16 bases in the middle. The CDR3 DNA follows: TGTGCCAGCAGCTTGGGCCCGGGAAGGTCAGGCTACACCTTC. Protein: CASSLGPGRSGYTF.

The genes are TRBV14 and TRBJ1-4; TRBD1 is a possible D gene (5 bases). V lost 2 bases and J 8 bases, leaving 9 bases between the germline ends. The CDR3 runs 13 residues. In germline, CDR1 is SGHDN, CDR2 FVKESK. DNA of the CDR3: TGTGCCAGCAGCCAATCGGCAGGGGAAAAACTGTTTTTT. Translation gives CASSQSAGEKLFF.

This clone was seen a few times. This chain uses TRBV5-1 with TRBJ1-2, with no clear D. CDR1 SGHRS and CDR2 YFSETQ come from the germline V gene. V dropped 1 base and J dropped 2 bases, with 6 bases sitting between them. There are 13 residues in the CDR3. CDR3 sequence reads: CASSLKQNYGYTF. CDR3 DNA sequence: TGCGCCAGCAGCTTGAAACAGAACTATGGCTACACCTTC. Full variable domain (missing parts from reference TRBV5-1 and TRBJ1-2): KAGVTQTPRYLIKTRGQQVTLSCSPISGHRSVSWYQQTPGQGLQFLFEYFSETQRNKGNFPGRFSGRQFSNSRSEMNVSTLELGDSALYLCASSLKQNYGYTFGSGTRLTVV.

DNA of the CDR3: TGTGCCAGCAGTGAACAAAGCGGGAGGACCGGGGAGCTGTTTTTT. Amino acids: CASSEQSGRTGELFF. The chain uses TRBV6-1 and TRBJ2-2; 9 bases line up with TRBD2. Germline values: CDR1 MNHNS, CDR2 SASEGT. V shed 2 bases and J 5 bases; nucleotides not matched to a gene: 3. The CDR3 covers 15 residues.

The genes are TRBV9 and TRBJ1-1, with TRBD1 identical over 8 bases. The ends lost 4 bases at V and 5 bases at J; junction bases unmatched: 4. Germline CDR1 reads SGDLS; CDR2 reads YYNGEE. The CDR3 is 13 amino acids. CDR3 coding DNA: TGTGCCAGCAGCCCTTGGACAGGGACTGAAGCTTTCTTT. Protein: CASSPWTGTEAFF.

The chain carries TRBV5-6 and TRBJ2-7, with D perhaps TRBD1 (5 bases). Germline V gives CDR1 SGHDT, CDR2 YYEEEE. The V end was cut by 1 base, the J end by 5 bases, with 10 bases between. There are 13 residues in the CDR3. The CDR3 bases are TGTGCCAGCAGCTTGATGGGGCAGGACGAGCAGTACTTC. Encoded protein: CASSLMGQDEQYF.

The chain couples TRBV13 to TRBJ2-2; D unresolved. The CDR3 is 15 amino acids. Trimming removed 0 bases from V and 0 bases from J, with 5 bases in between. The germline CDR1 and CDR2 sequences are PRHDT and FYEKMQ (reference sequence). The CDR3 bases are TGTGCCAGCAGCTTAGGGGGCCCGAACACCGGGGAGCTGTTTTTT. Its translation: CASSLGGPNTGELFF.